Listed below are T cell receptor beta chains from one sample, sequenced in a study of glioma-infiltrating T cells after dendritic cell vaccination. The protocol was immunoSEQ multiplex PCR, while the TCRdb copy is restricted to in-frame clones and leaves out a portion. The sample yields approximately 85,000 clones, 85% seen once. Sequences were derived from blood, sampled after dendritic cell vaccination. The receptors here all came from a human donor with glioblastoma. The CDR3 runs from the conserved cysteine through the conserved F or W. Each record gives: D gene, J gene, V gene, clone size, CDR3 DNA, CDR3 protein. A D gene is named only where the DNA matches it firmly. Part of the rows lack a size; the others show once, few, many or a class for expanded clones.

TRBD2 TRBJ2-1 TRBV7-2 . TGTGCCAGCAGCGGATCCAGAATAACCACACTAGCGGGAGGCTTTGAGCAGTTCTTC CASSGSRITTLAGGFEQFF
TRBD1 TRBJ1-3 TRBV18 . TGTGCCAGCTCACCGACAGGGGTGAATGAGATTAGTTCTGGAAACACCATATATTTT CASSPTGVNEISSGNTIYF
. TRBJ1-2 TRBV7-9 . TGTGCCAGCAGCTGGAGCGACGGTTTTCCCGGCTATGGCTACACCTTC CASSWSDGFPGYGYTF
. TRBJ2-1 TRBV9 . TGTGCCAGCAGCGTAGCGGGGGGCCACAATGAGCAGTTCTTC CASSVAGGHNEQFF
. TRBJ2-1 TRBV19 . TGTGCCAGTAGCCCGTCCTTAGATGAGCAGTTCTTC CASSPSLDEQFF
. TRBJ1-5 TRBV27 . TGTGCCAGCAGTTTAGGACACCACAATCAGCCCCAGCATTTT CASSLGHHNQPQHF
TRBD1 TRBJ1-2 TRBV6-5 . TGTGCCAGCAGTTTCGGAACAGGGGGAAACTATGGCTACACCTTC CASSFGTGGNYGYTF
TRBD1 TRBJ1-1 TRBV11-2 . TGTGCCAGCAGCTTAGTAGGTGGGCAGGGGGTCACTGAAGCTTTCTTT CASSLVGGQGVTEAFF
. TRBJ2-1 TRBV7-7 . TGTGCCAGCAGCTTAGGCAGCGACCCATACAATGAGCAGTTCTTC CASSLGSDPYNEQFF
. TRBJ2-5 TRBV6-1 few TGTGCCAGCAGTGGGTCCGAGCGGGAGACCCAGTACTTC CASSGSERETQYF
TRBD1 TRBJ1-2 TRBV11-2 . TGTGCCAGCAGCTCGGGACAGTTCTATGGCTACACCTTC CASSSGQFYGYTF
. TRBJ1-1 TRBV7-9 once TGTGCCAGCAGCTTATTGCGGGGCGTCTGGAACACTGAAGCTTTCTTT CASSLLRGVWNTEAFF
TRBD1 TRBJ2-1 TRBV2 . TGTGCCAGCAGGGTGGACAGGGGCTCCTACAATGAGCAGTTCTTC CASRVDRGSYNEQFF
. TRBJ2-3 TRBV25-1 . TGTGCCAGCCAGGGGCCTCTGGCCGATTCTCGAAGCACAGATACGCAGTATTTT CASQGPLADSRSTDTQYF
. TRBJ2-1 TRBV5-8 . TGTGCCAGCAGCTTGGCCGGACCGGGGAATGAGCAGTTCTTC CASSLAGPGNEQFF
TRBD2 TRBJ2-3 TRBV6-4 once TGTGCCAGCGCCCTGACTAGCGGGGGGGCCACAGATACGCAGTATTTT CASALTSGGATDTQYF
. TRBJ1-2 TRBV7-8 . TGTGCCAGCAGCTTTCCCCAGGACAGCTATGGCTACACCTTC CASSFPQDSYGYTF
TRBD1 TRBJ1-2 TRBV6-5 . TGTGCCAGCAGAACTACGGGACAGGGGGCAGGTGGCTACACCTTC CASRTTGQGAGGYTF
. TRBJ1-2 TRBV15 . TGTGCCACCAGCGGCTTGTTGTACCGGGACACAGGCTACACCTTC CATSGLLYRDTGYTF
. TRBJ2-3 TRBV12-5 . TGTGCTAGTGGTTTGGTGCTAGGGGACACAGATACGCAGTATTTT CASGLVLGDTDTQYF
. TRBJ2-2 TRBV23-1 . TGCGCCAGCAGTGACGGGACTAACACCGGGGAGCTGTTTTTT CASSDGTNTGELFF
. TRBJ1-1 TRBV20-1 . TGCAGTGCTAGAGAGGCGTTGGGCGCTTTCTTT CSAREALGAFF
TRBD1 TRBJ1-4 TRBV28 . TGTGCCAGCAGCCAGACAGGGCTAGGTGAAAAACTGTTTTTT CASSQTGLGEKLFF
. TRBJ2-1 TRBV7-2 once TGTGCCAGCAGTTCTCAGGGGACCCCCTACAATGAGCAGTTCTTC CASSSQGTPYNEQFF
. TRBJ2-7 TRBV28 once TGTGCCAGCAGTAGGGGGGGGTCCTACGAGCAGTACTTC CASSRGGSYEQYF
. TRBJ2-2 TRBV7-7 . TGTGCCAGCAGCCCCCTCGTGAACACCGGGGAGCTGTTTTTT CASSPLVNTGELFF
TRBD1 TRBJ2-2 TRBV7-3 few TGTGCCAGCAGCCCGCTGGGACAGGGGGTGCCCGGGGAGCTGTTTTTT CASSPLGQGVPGELFF
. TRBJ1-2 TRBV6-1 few TGTGCCAGCAGTGATACAGGTCCGTATGGCTACACCTTC CASSDTGPYGYTF
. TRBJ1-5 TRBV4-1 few TGCGCCAGCAGCCAAGTTTCGGGGATTCAGGGGCCACACAATCAGCCCCAGCATTTT CASSQVSGIQGPHNQPQHF
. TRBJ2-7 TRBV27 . TGTGCCAGCAGACGAGGTGGGAGCTCCTACGAGCAGTACTTC CASRRGGSSYEQYF
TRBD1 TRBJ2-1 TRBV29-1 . TGCAGCGTTCCGACAGGGGTCAATGAGCAGTTCTTC CSVPTGVNEQFF
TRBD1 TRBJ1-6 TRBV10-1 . TGCGCCAGCCCCCGCTTTCGACAGGGAAACTCACCCCTCCACTTT CASPRFRQGNSPLHF
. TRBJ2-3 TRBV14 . TGTGCCAGCAGCGTCGGAGCCATTTTCACAGATACGCAGTATTTT CASSVGAIFTDTQYF
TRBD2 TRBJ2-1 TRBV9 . TGTGCCAGCGGCCTGGGACTAGCGGGAGGGCCCTCCTACAATGAGCAGTTCTTC CASGLGLAGGPSYNEQFF
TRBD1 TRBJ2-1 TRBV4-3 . TGCGCCAGCAGCCAAGGGTCGGACAGGGATGAAGAGCAGTTCTTC CASSQGSDRDEEQFF
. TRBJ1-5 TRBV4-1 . TGCGCCAGCAGCCCTAAACCCCCCGGTACGGCGGAAGATCAGCCCCAGCATTTT CASSPKPPGTAEDQPQHF
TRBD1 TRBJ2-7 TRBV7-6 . TGTGCCAGCAGCCCTACTCCGGGACAGGGGGTCGAGCAGTACTTC CASSPTPGQGVEQYF
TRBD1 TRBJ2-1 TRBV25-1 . TGTGCCAGCAGCTCTACCGGACAGGGGTCCCATGAGCAGTTCTTC CASSSTGQGSHEQFF
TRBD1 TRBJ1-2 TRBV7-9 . TGTGCCAGCAGCTCCGGGACAGGAGGTGTTCATGGCTACACCTTC CASSSGTGGVHGYTF
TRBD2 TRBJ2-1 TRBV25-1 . TGTGCCAGCAGTGTGGGTAGCGGGAGCTACAATGAGCAGTTCTTC CASSVGSGSYNEQFF
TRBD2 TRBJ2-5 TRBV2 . TGTGCCAGCAGTGAACTCTTAGCGGGGGAGATAGGAGAGACCCAGTACTTC CASSELLAGEIGETQYF
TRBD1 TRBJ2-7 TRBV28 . TGTGCCAGCAGTTTCCTCGGGACAGGGACCTACGAGCAGTACTTC CASSFLGTGTYEQYF
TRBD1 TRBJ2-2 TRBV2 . TGTGCCAGCGGACAGGGGATAGTAAGCACCGGGGAGCTGTTTTTT CASGQGIVSTGELFF
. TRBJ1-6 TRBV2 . TGTGCCAGCAGAGGGACTTTCAATTCACCCCTCCACTTT CASRGTFNSPLHF
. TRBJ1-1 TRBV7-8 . TGTGCCAGCAGCTCCCGCGATGCGAACACTGAAGCTTTCTTT CASSSRDANTEAFF
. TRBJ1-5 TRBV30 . TGTGCCTGGTCGCAGGATAGCAATCAGCCCCAGCATTTT CAWSQDSNQPQHF
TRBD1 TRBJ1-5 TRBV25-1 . TGTGCCAGCAGGGGACAGGATACTCAGCCCCAGCATTTT CASRGQDTQPQHF